This T cell receptor (beta chain) was obtained from a study of blood T cell repertoires in COVID-19. The repertoire was sequenced with immunoSEQ multiplex PCR; TCRdb's copy has only in-frame clones and lacks some. The data contain approximately 190,000 clones, roughly 80% of them singletons. This clone came up a few times. The germline V gene encodes CDR1 LGHNA and CDR2 YNFKEQ. The length of the CDR3 is 14 residues. Between the trimmed V and J ends, which lost 2 bases and 1 base, there was a span of 5 bases. Participants were placed into cohorts based on the clinical history they reported. This receptor was identified in a man in his forties or fifties who had recovered from COVID-19. The chain is built from TRBV4-2 and TRBJ2-2; D is uncertain. The sample comprised PBMCs or T cells enriched from blood (not recorded which). The CDR3 bases are TGTGCCAGCAGCCAACCCCAGAACACCGGGGAGCTGTTTTTT. Its translation: CASSQPQNTGELFF.